This section outlines one T cell receptor (beta chain) sequence together with its context. Its antigen is undetermined. Researchers reported sorting CD4+ naive, central memory, regulatory and stem cell-like memory cells via CD45RO/CCR7/CD25/CD127/CD95/CD27. The sample originates from a study of beta chain features in type 1 diabetes. Whole-study results and caveats: A greater similarity of naive, central memory and Treg TCRB repertoires was seen among patients than among healthy donors. TCRB CDR3 length was moderately but significantly reduced in all four CD4+ subsets of Type 1 diabetes patients.

Of the isolated RNA, all was reverse transcribed, and so the sequenced material was expressed TCRB transcripts. Clones were read by immunoSEQ multiplex PCR, and TCRdb kept only the in-frame ones, dropping some. The table includes more than 250,000 clones, 20% to 25% detected once. Germline lookup yields CDR1 SGHTA and CDR2 FQGNSA. With 1 base removed from V and 3 bases from J, the gap between germline ends came to 13 bases. The CDR3 has 16 amino acids. Sequenced input: naive CD4+ T cells from blood. The V and J genes are TRBV7-2 and TRBJ1-5; possible D gene TRBD1, 5 bases. The TCR originated in a woman under 40 with type 1 diabetes. CDR3 nucleotides: TGTGCCAGCAGCTTAGGTGGGGGGAGGGTCAATCAGCCCCAGCATTTT. This gives the protein CASSLGGGRVNQPQHF.